The 27 T cell receptor beta chains reported below all come from one sample, sequenced in a study of T cell repertoires in cytomegalovirus infection (dated by TCRdb to between 2018 and 2021). Sequencing was carried out with an Illumina HiSeq 1500. The public sequencing data were trimmed at Q25 with fastp and processed into clonotypes with MiXCR by TCRdb, which kept only in-frame beta chains. Every entry covers one CDR3 protein and lists the most common genes and DNA from its rows. This sample comprises fewer than 550,000 distinct CDR3 sequences, about 15% of them detected only once. The top ten clonotypes cover 24% of the sample. The sequenced material came from CD8+ T cells from PBMCs. The receptor set was obtained from a human donor in good health (CMV status not recorded). Some clones in this sample may be carry-over from other donors' samples.

This chain links TRBV20-1 with TRBJ2-3; D not certain. V dropped 0 bases and J dropped 2 bases, with 18 bases sitting between them. The CDR3 is 17 amino acids. Germline lookup yields CDR1 DFQATT and CDR2 SNEGSKA (reference sequence). CDR3 region: CSARDRDGRHLTDTQYF. CDR3 sequence (DNA): TGCAGTGCTAGAGATCGCGATGGCCGGCACCTCACAGATACGCAGTATTTT.

Details on this clonotype: The junction and the germline gene differ at one end; a read error may be behind it. V and J are TRBV7-3 and TRBJ2-1; 8 bases match TRBD2. Per the germline V gene, CDR1 is SGHTA and CDR2 is FQGTGA. CDR3 size: 15 residues. The CDR3 here is CASSLASGGNKEQFF. CDR3 sequence (DNA): TGTGCCAGCAGCCTGGCGTCGGGAGGGAACAAGGAGCAGTTCTTC. Combining the CDR3 with reference TRBV7-3 and TRBJ2-1 gives the whole variable domain GAGVSQTPSNKVTEKGKYVELRCDPISGHTALYWYRQSLGQGPEFLIYFQGTGAADDSGLPNDRFFAVRPEGSVSTLKIQRTERGDSAVYLCASSLASGGNKEQFFGPGTRLTVL.

This clonotype was seen more than once but under ten times. V gene TRBV25-1 combines with J gene TRBJ1-2; D not resolved. The CDR3 has 14 amino acids. V was shortened by 1 base and J by 2 bases, with 8 bases between the two germline ends. Germline-derived CDR1 and CDR2 are MGHDK and SYGVNS. Here the CDR3 DNA reads TGTGCCAGCAGTGAATCCGCAGGCAACTATGGCTACACCTTC. Its translation: CASSESAGNYGYTF.

This clonotype was recorded a few times. This chain links TRBV9 with TRBJ1-2, with TRBD1 matching over 7 bases. Trimming took 4 bases from V and 2 from J; bases not matched to a gene: 8. CDR3 size: 15 residues. Germline V CDR1 and CDR2: SGDLS, YYNGEE. The CDR3 DNA sequence: TGTGCCAGCAGCCTCGACAGGGTCCCCAACTATGGCTACACCTTC. This codes for CASSLDRVPNYGYTF.

This clonotype turned up a few times. The gene calls are TRBV4-1 and TRBJ2-7; 11 bases line up with TRBD2. Per the germline V gene, CDR1 is MGHRA and CDR2 is YSYEKL. The CDR3 has 18 amino acids. V was clipped by 1 base and J by 0 bases; unmatched bases: 8. The CDR3 protein is CASSQATSGDLLSYEQYF. Written as DNA, the CDR3 is TGCGCCAGCAGCCAAGCGACTAGCGGGGACTTGCTCTCCTACGAGCAGTACTTC.

This clonotype was recorded many times. The genes are TRBV7-3 and TRBJ2-1; D uncertain. The CDR3 has 15 amino acids. The V and J ends lost 1 base and 0 bases respectively, with 7 bases between them. CDR1 SGHTA and CDR2 FQGTGA come from the germline V gene. CDR3 in amino acids: CASSLSGDSYNEQFF. The DNA for the CDR3 is TGTGCCAGCAGCTTAAGTGGCGACTCCTACAATGAGCAGTTCTTC.

This chain uses TRBV15 with TRBJ1-2; D is ambiguous. V lost 3 bases and J 6 bases, leaving 14 bases between the germline ends. CDR3 length: 14 residues. CDR1 is LNHNV and CDR2 is YYDKDF in the germline V gene (reference sequence). CDR3: CATSSEAGLDGYTF. CDR3 coding DNA: TGTGCCACCAGCAGTGAGGCAGGATTAGATGGCTACACCTTC.

This clonotype was detected only a few times. This sequence joins TRBV7-3 and TRBJ2-3; TRBD2 might be the D (6 bases). Germline V gives CDR1 SGHTA, CDR2 FQGTGA. Trimming shortened V by 5 bases and J by 7 bases, and 19 bases separated the two germline ends. This CDR3 region has 15 residues. The DNA of the CDR3 is TGTGCCAGCAGCCTCATGGGGCAAGGGGACTATACGCAGTATTTT. Translation gives CASSLMGQGDYTQYF.

A few counts support this clonotype. The gene calls are TRBV9 and TRBJ2-1; TRBD1 is a possible D gene (6 bases). CDR1 SGDLS and CDR2 YYNGEE come from the germline V gene. The CDR3 totals 14 residues. V gave up 3 bases and J gave up 3 bases, with 10 bases separating them. The CDR3 loop is CASSAEDSYNEQFF. The CDR3 DNA reads as TGTGCCAGCAGCGCGGAGGACAGCTACAATGAGCAGTTCTTC.

This clonotype was seen repeatedly, ten times or more. The V and J genes are TRBV9 and TRBJ1-4, with 8 bases identical to TRBD1. V shed 3 bases, J shed 4 bases, and the junction held 5 bases outside the gene matches. Germline values: CDR1 SGDLS, CDR2 YYNGEE. CDR3 length equals 15 residues. The CDR3, as DNA: TGTGCCAGCAGCGCCTCAGGGGGCATTAATGAAAAACTGTTTTTT. Translated: CASSASGGINEKLFF.

This clonotype was found many times. J is TRBJ2-7 and V is TRBV7-9; tentatively, D is TRBD1 or TRBD2 (6 bases each). This CDR3 contains 15 residues. The germline V and J ends were trimmed by 3 bases and 2 bases, with 14 bases remaining between them. CDR1 and CDR2 (germline): SEHNR, FQNEAQ (reference sequence). The CDR3 sequence is CASSLQGTSPYEQYF. In nucleotides, the CDR3 is TGTGCCAGCAGCTTGCAGGGGACTTCTCCCTACGAGCAGTACTTC.

In this sample, this clonotype turned up many times. The junction does not match germline at one end; this may be a read error. The J gene is TRBJ2-2, the V gene TRBV7-7; 9 nucleotides agree with TRBD2. The CDR3 has 17 amino acids. Looked up from germline, CDR1 is SSHAT and CDR2 is FNYEAQ (reference sequence). The chain's CDR3 is CASSPTPLAGNTGELFF. The CDR3 DNA reads TGTGCTAGCAGCCCAACCCCCCTAGCGGGAAACACCGGGGAGCTGTTTTTT.

Ten or more counts support this clonotype. The rearrangement joins TRBV6-6 to TRBJ1-2; 8 bases agree with TRBD1. The CDR3 runs 12 residues. The germline V gene encodes CDR1 MNHNY and CDR2 SVGAGI (reference sequence). J was trimmed by 8 bases and V by 6 bases; bases with no gene match: 5. The CDR3 is CASSSTGDGYTF. DNA of the CDR3: TGTGCCAGCAGCTCGACAGGGGACGGCTACACCTTC.

This clonotype was seen ten or more times. The V gene is TRBV6-5, the J gene TRBJ1-2; 7 bases agree with TRBD1. Germline V gene lookup returns CDR1 MNHEY and CDR2 SVGAGI. The V gene end was trimmed by 0 bases and the J gene end by 5 bases; junction bases not matched to a gene: 6. The CDR3 has 15 residues. The CDR3 DNA is TGTGCCAGCAGTTACTCTGGCAGGGGGATTTATGGCTACACCTTC. It encodes CASSYSGRGIYGYTF.

About this clonotype itself: The junction differs from germline at one of its ends, possibly a read error. J is TRBJ2-7 and V is TRBV5-4; 10 nucleotides line up with TRBD1. Per the germline V gene, CDR1 is SGHNT and CDR2 is YYREEE (reference sequence). The CDR3 is made up of 14 amino acids. The CDR3 is CASSLGDRGHERYF. Written as DNA, the CDR3 is TGTGCCAGCAGCTTGGGGGACAGGGGCCACGAGCGGTACTTC.

This clonotype was seen at least ten times. This rearrangement joins TRBV27 to TRBJ2-1; D call uncertain. This CDR3 has 17 amino acids. Per the germline V gene, CDR1 is MNHEY and CDR2 is SMNVEV (reference sequence). The germline V and J ends were trimmed by 5 bases and 6 bases, with 23 bases remaining between them. This CDR3 reads CASSPRVLEVNSNEQFF. The CDR3 DNA is TGTGCCAGCAGTCCCCGGGTCCTCGAAGTAAATTCCAATGAGCAGTTCTTC.

V gene TRBV29-1 combines with J gene TRBJ2-7; maybe TRBD2 (6 bases). This CDR3 is 12 amino acids long. Trimming took off 3 bases at V and 6 bases at J, with 12 bases between the two ends. The germline V gene has CDR1 SQVTM and CDR2 ANQGSEA. The CDR3 DNA reads as TGCAGCGTTGAGGGGGACTCTCGCGAGCAGTACTTC. Translated, it gives CSVEGDSREQYF.

This clonotype was counted only a few times. This rearrangement joins TRBV20-1 to TRBJ2-3; a possible D gene is TRBD2 (5 bases). Germline values: CDR1 DFQATT, CDR2 SNEGSKA (reference sequence). V was pared by 2 bases and J by 0 bases, with 12 bases between. The CDR3 has 15 residues. CDR3 protein: CSARQREASTDTQYF. In nucleotides, the CDR3 is TGCAGTGCTAGACAACGGGAAGCTAGCACAGATACGCAGTATTTT.

This chain uses TRBV7-9 with TRBJ1-2; D ambiguous. In germline, CDR1 is SEHNR, CDR2 FQNEAQ (reference sequence). V was cut by 6 bases and J by 3 bases, with 14 bases left in between. CDR3 length equals 14 residues. The CDR3 DNA sequence: TGTGCCAGCAGTTCAGACCTCTTATACTATGGCTACACCTTC. It yields the protein CASSSDLLYYGYTF.

This chain connects TRBV2 to TRBJ2-5; D gene uncertain. Germline values: CDR1 SNHLY, CDR2 FYNNEI. V was trimmed by 3 bases and J by 6 bases, leaving 11 bases between them. CDR3 length: 13 residues. The CDR3 protein is CASSEETTKTQYF. In DNA, the CDR3 is TGTGCCAGCAGTGAGGAGACCACTAAGACCCAGTACTTC.

This chain connects TRBV5-1 to TRBJ1-1; TRBD1 aligns across 7 bases. The trim removed 4 bases at V and 8 bases at J, leaving 2 bases unmatched. Germline loops: CDR1 SGHRS, CDR2 YFSETQ. CDR3 size: 11 residues. The CDR3 loop reads CASSTGQEAFF. CDR3 bases: TGCGCCAGCAGCACGGGACAGGAAGCTTTCTTT.

As to this clonotype: The final CDR3 position lacks the conserved phenylalanine or tryptophan, pointing to a likely read error. The V gene is TRBV6-6, the J gene TRBJ2-1; D is ambiguous. Looked up from germline, CDR1 is MNHNY and CDR2 is SVGAGI (reference sequence). Trimming removed 2 bases from V and 0 bases from J, with 5 bases in between. The CDR3 length is 14 residues. The chain's CDR3 is CASSYLVSYNEQFL. The CDR3 DNA reads TGTGCCAGCAGTTACCTCGTCTCCTACAATGAGCAGTTCTTA.

This chain links TRBV7-9 with TRBJ1-2; D remains unclear. Trimming left V 5 bases short and J 7 bases short, with 23 bases between. The CDR3 runs to 16 residues. From germline, CDR1 is SEHNR and CDR2 FQNEAQ (reference sequence). The CDR3, as DNA: TGTGCCAGCAGCCATCTGGAGTACATTCCCTTTACTGGCTACACCTTC. This codes for CASSHLEYIPFTGYTF. Drawing the rest from reference TRBV7-9 and TRBJ1-2, the complete variable domain is DTGVSQNPRHKITKRGQNVTFRCDPISEHNRLYWYRQTLGQGPEFLTYFQNEAQLEKSRLLSDRFSAERPKGSFSTLEIQRTEQGDSAMYLCASSHLEYIPFTGYTFGSGTRLTVV.

The chain carries TRBV6-6 and TRBJ2-1, with D perhaps given as TRBD1 or TRBD2 (5 bases each). Trimming left V 11 bases short and J 1 base short, with 15 bases between. Germline V gene sequence: CDR1 MNHNY, CDR2 SVGAGI (reference sequence). This CDR3 is built from 14 residues. CDR3: CAAIRDHSYNEQFF. The CDR3 DNA is TGTGCCGCGATCCGGGACCATTCCTACAATGAGCAGTTCTTC.

This clonotype was found a few times. This sequence joins TRBV28 and TRBJ2-7; 10 bases match TRBD2. V trimming: 8 bases; J trimming: 4 bases; junction bases outside the gene matches: 14. The length of the CDR3 is 16 residues. In germline, CDR1 is MDHEN, CDR2 SYDVKM. DNA of the CDR3: TGTGCCAGCTCCTCCCCCCAGCGGGAGGGCCGTTACGAGCAGTACTTC. Protein product: CASSSPQREGRYEQYF.

The V gene is TRBV28, the J gene TRBJ1-3, with D maybe TRBD1 (5 bases). The germline V and J ends were trimmed by 5 bases and 0 bases, with 8 bases remaining between them. The CDR3 loop spans 14 amino acids. CDR1 and CDR2 (germline): MDHEN, SYDVKM. CDR3 sequence (DNA): TGTGCCAGCAGTCCCGACAGCTCTGGAAACACCATATATTTT. This translates into CASSPDSSGNTIYF.

The rearrangement joins TRBV28 to TRBJ2-2, with D perhaps matching TRBD2 (6 bases). The CDR3 extends over 16 amino acids. The V end was cut by 5 bases, the J end by 1 base, with 14 bases between. Germline-derived CDR1 and CDR2 are MDHEN and SYDVKM. The CDR3 coding sequence is TGTGCCAGCAGTCCGCCAAGACTAGTGAACACCGGGGAGCTGTTTTTT. It encodes CASSPPRLVNTGELFF.